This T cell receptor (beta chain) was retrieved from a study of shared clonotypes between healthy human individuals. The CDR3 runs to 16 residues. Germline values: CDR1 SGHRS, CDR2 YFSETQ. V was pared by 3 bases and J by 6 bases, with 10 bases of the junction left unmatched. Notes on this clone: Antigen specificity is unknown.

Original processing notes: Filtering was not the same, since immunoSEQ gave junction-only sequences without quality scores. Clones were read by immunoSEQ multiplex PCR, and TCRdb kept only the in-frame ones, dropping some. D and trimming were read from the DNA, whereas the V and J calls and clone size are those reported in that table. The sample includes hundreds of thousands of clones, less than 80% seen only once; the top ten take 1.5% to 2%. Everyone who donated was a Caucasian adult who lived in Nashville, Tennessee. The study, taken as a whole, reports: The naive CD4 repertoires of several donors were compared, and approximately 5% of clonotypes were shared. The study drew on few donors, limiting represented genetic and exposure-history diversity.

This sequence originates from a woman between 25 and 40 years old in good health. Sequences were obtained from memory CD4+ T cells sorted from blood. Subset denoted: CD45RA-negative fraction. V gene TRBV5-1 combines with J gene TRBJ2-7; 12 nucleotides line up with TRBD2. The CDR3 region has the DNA TGCGCCAGCAGCTCGACTAGCGGGAGTTCCTACGGCGAGCAGTACTTC. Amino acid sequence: CASSSTSGSSYGEQYF.